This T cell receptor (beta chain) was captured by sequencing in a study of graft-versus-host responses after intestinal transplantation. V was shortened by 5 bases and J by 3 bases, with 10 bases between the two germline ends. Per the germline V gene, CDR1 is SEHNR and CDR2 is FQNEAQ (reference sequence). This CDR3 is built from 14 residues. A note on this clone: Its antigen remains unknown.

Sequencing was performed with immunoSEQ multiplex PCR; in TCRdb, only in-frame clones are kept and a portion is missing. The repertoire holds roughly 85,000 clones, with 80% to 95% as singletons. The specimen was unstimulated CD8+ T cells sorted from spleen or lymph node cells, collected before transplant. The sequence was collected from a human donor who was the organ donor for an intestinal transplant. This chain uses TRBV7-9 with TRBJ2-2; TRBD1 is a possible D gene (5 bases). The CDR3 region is CASSQGSYTGELFF. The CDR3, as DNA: TGTGCCAGCAGCCAGGGAAGTTACACCGGGGAGCTGTTTTTT.